The rows below give T cell receptor beta chains drawn from one sample of a study of T cell responses to AZD1222 COVID-19 vaccine. Libraries were prepared by immunoSEQ multiplex PCR; TCRdb keeps only in-frame clonotypes and omits some of them. Among roughly 100,000 clones listed, over 70% were seen once. The source was peripheral blood, collected on day 0 of AZD1222 vaccination. These receptors all come from an adult in good health. CDR3s include the opening cysteine and the closing phenylalanine or tryptophan. D genes are given only for firm matches. Clone size appears in some rows only: once, few, many, or a class for an expanded clone.

j_call v_call d_call clone_size cdr3_nt cdr3_aa
TRBJ1-6 TRBV27 . . TGTGCCAGCAGTTCTTCCACGGGCTATAATTCACCCCTCCACTTT CASSSSTGYNSPLHF
TRBJ1-1 TRBV28 . . TGTGCCAGCAGTTCCCTCCGGGGAGGAACTCTCCCTGAAGCTTTCTTT CASSSLRGGTLPEAFF
TRBJ2-1 TRBV30 TRBD2 . TGTGCCCCGAGGGTTCCTAGCGGGGAAAAATCCTACAATGAGCAGTTCTTC CAPRVPSGEKSYNEQFF
TRBJ2-3 TRBV30 . . TGTGCCTGGAGTGAGGGGCTCACAGATACGCAGTATTTT CAWSEGLTDTQYF
TRBJ1-1 TRBV7-9 TRBD1 few TGTGCCAGCAGGCACGGGACAGCGAGGATGAACACTGAAGCTTTCTTT CASRHGTARMNTEAFF
TRBJ2-1 TRBV9 . . TGTGCCAGCAGCGTAGTTGACCGGGGGGAGCAGTTCTTC CASSVVDRGEQFF
TRBJ1-1 TRBV7-3 . . TGTGCCAGCAGCTTAACGGGGCGCGGAACTGAAGCTTTCTTT CASSLTGRGTEAFF
TRBJ2-1 TRBV6-2/TRBV6-3 . medium-sized TGTGCCAGCAGCGGTGGGGGCTCCTACAATGAGCAGTTCTTC CASSGGGSYNEQFF
TRBJ1-5 TRBV24-1 . once TGTGCCACCAGTGGGAGGGGAACTAGCAATCAGCCCCAGCATTTT CATSGRGTSNQPQHF
TRBJ1-5 TRBV19 TRBD1 . TGTGCCGGTAGGGTCGACAGGGGACGCAATCAGCCCCAGCATTTT CAGRVDRGRNQPQHF
TRBJ2-7 TRBV5-1 TRBD1 . TGCGCCAGCAGGGGACAGAGCTCCTACGAGCAGTACTTC CASRGQSSYEQYF
TRBJ1-2 TRBV24-1 . . TGTGCCACCAGTGATTCGTACTATGGCTACACCTTC CATSDSYYGYTF
TRBJ2-3 TRBV3-1/TRBV3-2 . . TGTGCCAGCAGCCGTGGGTCCTGGAAAGATACGCAGTATTTT CASSRGSWKDTQYF
TRBJ1-1 TRBV28 . . TGTGCCAGCAGTTTATTTAGCGGGCCGAACACTGAAGCTTTCTTT CASSLFSGPNTEAFF
TRBJ2-5 TRBV5-1 . . TGCGCCAGCAGTGCCGACGGAGGCCTAGGGGAGACCCAGTACTTC CASSADGGLGETQYF
TRBJ1-1 TRBV5-1 . . TGCGCCAGCAGCTCGTGGACCTCTGGGGGGAAGACTGAAGCTTTCTTT CASSSWTSGGKTEAFF
TRBJ1-1 TRBV29-1 . . TGCAGCGTTGCGGTTACAGCTAACACTGAAGCTTTCTTT CSVAVTANTEAFF
TRBJ1-2 TRBV18 . . TGTGCCAGCTCATTGGACGCGGGGGTCCTCCTGGATGGCTACACCTTC CASSLDAGVLLDGYTF
TRBJ1-1 TRBV5-1 . . TGCGCCAGCAGCTTGGCGGCATACTCCAACACTGAAGCTTTCTTT CASSLAAYSNTEAFF
TRBJ2-5 TRBV28 TRBD1 . TGTGCCAGCAGTCCTCAAGGGACAGGGTATCAAGAGACCCAGTACTTC CASSPQGTGYQETQYF
TRBJ2-3 TRBV24-1 TRBD1 once TGTGCCACCAGTGAGCTAAACCCAAGGACAGGGGAGCTCACAGATACGCAGTATTTT CATSELNPRTGELTDTQYF
TRBJ2-1 TRBV6-5 . . TGTGCCAGCAGTTACAGGGGCGGGCCAACCTACAATGAGCAGTTCTTC CASSYRGGPTYNEQFF
TRBJ2-7 TRBV30 TRBD1 . TGTGCCTGGAGCCTGTGGACAGGCCAATCCAAGGGTGTCCACGAGCAGTACTTC CAWSLWTGQSKGVHEQYF